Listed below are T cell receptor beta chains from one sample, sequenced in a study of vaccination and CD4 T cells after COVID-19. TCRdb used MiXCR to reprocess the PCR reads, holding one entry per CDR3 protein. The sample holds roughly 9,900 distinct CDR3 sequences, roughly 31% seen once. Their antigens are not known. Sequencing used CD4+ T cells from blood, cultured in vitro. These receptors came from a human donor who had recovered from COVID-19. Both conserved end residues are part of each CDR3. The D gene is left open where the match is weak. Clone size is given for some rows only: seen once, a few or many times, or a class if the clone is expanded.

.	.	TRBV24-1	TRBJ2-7	TGTGCCACCAGTGGGGATTTGGATGGAGAGCAGTACTTC	CATSGDLDGEQYF
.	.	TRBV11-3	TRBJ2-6	TGTGCCAGCAGCCCTGTCTCTGGGGCCAACGTCCTGACTTTC	CASSPVSGANVLTF
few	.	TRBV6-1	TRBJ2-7	TGTGCCAGCAGTAGACGGAGCTCCTACGAGCAGTACTTC	CASSRRSSYEQYF
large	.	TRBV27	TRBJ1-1	TGTGCCAGCAGTCCCTATACGGAGAACACTGAAGCTTTCTTT	CASSPYTENTEAFF
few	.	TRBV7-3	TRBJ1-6	TGTGCCAGCAGCTTAACGCCGCCCGGGAATAATTCACCCCTCCACTTT	CASSLTPPGNNSPLHF
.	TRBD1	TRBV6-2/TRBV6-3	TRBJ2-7	TGTGCCAGCAGTTCCTTGCGGGACAGGGTAAACGAGCAGTACTTC	CASSSLRDRVNEQYF
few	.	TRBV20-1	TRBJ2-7	TGCAGTGCTAGGACTATCGGCGGCGAGCAGTACTTC	CSARTIGGEQYF
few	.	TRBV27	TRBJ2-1	TGTGCCAGCAGTCTGCGACGGAGCTCCTACAATGAGCAGTTCTTC	CASSLRRSSYNEQFF
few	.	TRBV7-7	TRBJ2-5	TGTGCTAGCAGCCCGCCTCCCCCAAGTCCCCAGTACTTC	CASSPPPPSPQYF
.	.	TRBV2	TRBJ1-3	TGTGCCGGCGGGGGGGAGACCGGAAACACCATATATTTT	CAGGGETGNTIYF
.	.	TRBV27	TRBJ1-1	TGTGCCAGCAGTTTACCAGGCCGGGCCACTGAAGCTTTCTTT	CASSLPGRATEAFF
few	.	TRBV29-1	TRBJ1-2	TGCAGCGTTGTTCGGGGAGACTATGGCTACACCTTC	CSVVRGDYGYTF
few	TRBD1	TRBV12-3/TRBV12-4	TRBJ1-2	TGTGCCAGCAGTTTGCCAGGGGGCTATGGCTACACCTTC	CASSLPGGYGYTF
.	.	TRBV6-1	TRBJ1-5	TGTGCCAGCAGAGTAGGGGTGGATCAGCCCCAGCATTTT	CASRVGVDQPQHF
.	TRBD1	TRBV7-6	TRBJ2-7	TGTGCCAGCAGCTCCGTCGGACAGGGCCAGCAGTACTTC	CASSSVGQGQQYF
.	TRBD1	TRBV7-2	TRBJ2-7	TGTGCCAGCAGCTGGACAGGGGACGAGCAGTACTTC	CASSWTGDEQYF
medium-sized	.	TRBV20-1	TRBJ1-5	TGCAGTGCTAGTACCAGGAGGAATCAGCCCCAGCATTTT	CSASTRRNQPQHF
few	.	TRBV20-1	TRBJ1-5	TGCAGTGCTAGAGATCCGGCCCCGAGCAATCAGCCCCAGCATTTT	CSARDPAPSNQPQHF
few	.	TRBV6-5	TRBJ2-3	TGTGCCAGCAGTTACTCGGATAGCCAGGATACGCAGTATTTT	CASSYSDSQDTQYF
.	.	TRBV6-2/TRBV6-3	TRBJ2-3	TGTGCCAGCAGCAAACAGGGTGTCGGAGATACGCAGTATTTT	CASSKQGVGDTQYF
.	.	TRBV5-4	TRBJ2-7	TGTGCCAGCAGCTCCGTGGGGGCGCCGGACTACGAGCAGTACTTC	CASSSVGAPDYEQYF
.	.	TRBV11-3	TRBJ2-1	TGTGCCAGCAGCTTCCGGAGCTCCTACAATGAGCAGTTCTTC	CASSFRSSYNEQFF
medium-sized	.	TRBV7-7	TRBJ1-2	TGTGCCCCGCCACGGCAGTCGGGTGGCTATGGCTACACCTTC	CAPPRQSGGYGYTF
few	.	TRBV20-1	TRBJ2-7	TGCAGTGTTGAAGGACAGACCTACGAGCAGTACTTC	CSVEGQTYEQYF
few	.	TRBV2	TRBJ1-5	TGTGCCAGCAGCGGGAGGGGGAACCCTAGCAGTCAGCCCCAGCATTTT	CASSGRGNPSSQPQHF
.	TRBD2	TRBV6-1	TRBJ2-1	TGTGCCAGCAGTGATTATAGCGGGGGGCCCAATGAGCAGTTCTTC	CASSDYSGGPNEQFF
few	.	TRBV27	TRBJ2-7	TGTGCCAGCAGCCGGAGGGGGGAGCGGGCAGCCTCCTACGAGCAGTACTTC	CASSRRGERAASYEQYF
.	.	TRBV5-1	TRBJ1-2	TGCGCCAGCAGCTTGGGAGCCGGTAGCGGGTATGGCTACACCTTC	CASSLGAGSGYGYTF
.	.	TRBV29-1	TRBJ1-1	TGCAGCGTTGAGCGGTTGTCAGACCAAGCTTTCTTT	CSVERLSDQAFF
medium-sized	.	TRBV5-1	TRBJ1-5	TGCGCCAGCAGCTTGACGGGGGAAAATCAGCCCCAGCATTTT	CASSLTGENQPQHF
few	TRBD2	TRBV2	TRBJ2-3	TGTGCCAGCAGCGTAGCGGGAGGAAACACAGATACGCAGTATTTT	CASSVAGGNTDTQYF
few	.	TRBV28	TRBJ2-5	TGTGCCAGCAGTCCCCCGGCACAAATCCAGTACTTC	CASSPPAQIQYF
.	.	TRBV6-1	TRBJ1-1	TGTGCCAGCACCCGGGAGGGGGACACTGAAGCTTTCTTT	CASTREGDTEAFF
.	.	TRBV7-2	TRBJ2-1	TGTGCCAGCAGCCACCCGCCGGCCCGACTAGGTCATCACAATGAGCAGTTCTTC	CASSHPPARLGHHNEQFF
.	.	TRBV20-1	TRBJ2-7	TGCAGTGGCGGGCAACGCTACGAGCAGTACTTC	CSGGQRYEQYF
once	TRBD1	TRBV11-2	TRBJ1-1	TGTGCCAGCAGCCCCGGGACAGGGAGGACTGAAGCTTTCTTT	CASSPGTGRTEAFF
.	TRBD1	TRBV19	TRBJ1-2	TGTGCCAGTAGTGACAGGGGCAATGGCTACACCTTC	CASSDRGNGYTF
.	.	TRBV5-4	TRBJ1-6	TGTGCCAGCAGCCGAACAGGGTTCGATTCACCCCTCCACTTT	CASSRTGFDSPLHF
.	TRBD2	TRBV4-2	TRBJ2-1	TGTGCCAGCAGCCAAGATGGGACTAGCGCCTACAATGAGCAGTTCTTC	CASSQDGTSAYNEQFF
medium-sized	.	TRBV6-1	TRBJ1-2	TGTGCCAGCAGTGAAAGTGTAACGGGCTACACCTTC	CASSESVTGYTF
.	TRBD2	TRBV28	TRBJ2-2	TGTGCCAGCGCTTATAGCGGGAGGGCGAACACCGGGGAGCTGTTTTTT	CASAYSGRANTGELFF
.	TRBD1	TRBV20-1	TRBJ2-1	TGCAGTGCTACAACAGGGGGCGATGAGCAGTTCTTC	CSATTGGDEQFF
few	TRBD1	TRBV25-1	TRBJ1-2	TGTGCCAGCAGTGAAGGGGACAGGGGCCATGGCTACACCTTC	CASSEGDRGHGYTF
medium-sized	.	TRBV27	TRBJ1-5	TGTGCCAGCATGTGGAGGGGAGGCAATCAGCCCCAGCATTTT	CASMWRGGNQPQHF
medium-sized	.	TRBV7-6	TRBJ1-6	TGTGCCAGCAGCTTAGCACCGAGGGGCTCGGAGGGGTCACCCCTCCACTTT	CASSLAPRGSEGSPLHF
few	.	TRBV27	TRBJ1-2	TGTGCCAGCAGTTCCCCGGGGGGGGGCGCCTATGGCTACACCTTC	CASSSPGGGAYGYTF
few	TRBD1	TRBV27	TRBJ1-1	TGTGCCAGCAGTTCTCGGGACAGGTTCAACACTGAAGCTTTCTTT	CASSSRDRFNTEAFF
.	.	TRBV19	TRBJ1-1	TGTGCCAGTAGTCCGTTAAGCAGAAACACTGAAGCTTTCTTT	CASSPLSRNTEAFF
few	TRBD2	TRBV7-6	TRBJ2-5	TGTGCCAGCAGCCCCGGGGGTGGGAGGGCCCAGTACTTC	CASSPGGGRAQYF
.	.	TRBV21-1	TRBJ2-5	TGTGCCAGCAGCACGCGCGGCCAAGAGACCCAGTACTTC	CASSTRGQETQYF
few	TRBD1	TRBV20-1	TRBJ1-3	TGCAGTGCTAGAGAGCCAAACAGGGGAAGAGGGCACACCATATATTTT	CSAREPNRGRGHTIYF
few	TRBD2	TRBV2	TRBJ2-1	TGTGCCAGCAGAGGACTAGCGGCGGGGGAACGAATTGAGCAGTTCTTC	CASRGLAAGERIEQFF
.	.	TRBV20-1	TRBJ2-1	TGCAGTGCTAGAGGTGGCGGCCCTCCCCAGCAGTTCTTC	CSARGGGPPQQFF
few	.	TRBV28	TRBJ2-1	TGTGCCAGCGGTCACAATGAGCAGTTCTTC	CASGHNEQFF
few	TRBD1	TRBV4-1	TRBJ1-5	TGCGCCGGGACAGGGCGTCAGCCCCAGCATTTT	CAGTGRQPQHF